This T cell receptor (beta chain) stems from a study of T cells in tuberculosis. On the study more broadly: A South African cohort included IGRA-negative adolescents, latently infected IGRA-positive adolescents and adults with active tuberculosis.

The sample's time point: new active TB diagnosis, blood taken before or within 7 days of starting treatment. Produced via immunoSEQ multiplex PCR; TCRdb's table is partial and in-frame only. The table includes tens of thousands of clones, about 91% detected once. Details on this clone: The antigen is undetermined.

From germline, CDR1 is SGHNT and CDR2 YYREEE (reference sequence). The V segment lost 0 bases and the J segment 4 bases; nucleotides outside the gene matches: 4. The CDR3 is 15 residues long. Study-wide results and caveats: Active tuberculosis patients had shorter CDR3-alpha; the beta difference was nonsignificant. Smaller distances to GMM-specific TCRs suggested their expansion in active tuberculosis.

This chain joins TRBV5-4 and TRBJ1-2; 9 bases match TRBD1. The TCR sequence derives from an adult with tuberculosis. Some clones in this sample may be carry-over from other donors' samples. Sequencing used PBMCs, obtained at tuberculosis diagnosis. The CDR3 loop is CASSLGTGAGYGYTF. For the CDR3, the DNA is TGTGCCAGCAGCTTGGGGACAGGGGCAGGCTATGGCTACACCTTC.